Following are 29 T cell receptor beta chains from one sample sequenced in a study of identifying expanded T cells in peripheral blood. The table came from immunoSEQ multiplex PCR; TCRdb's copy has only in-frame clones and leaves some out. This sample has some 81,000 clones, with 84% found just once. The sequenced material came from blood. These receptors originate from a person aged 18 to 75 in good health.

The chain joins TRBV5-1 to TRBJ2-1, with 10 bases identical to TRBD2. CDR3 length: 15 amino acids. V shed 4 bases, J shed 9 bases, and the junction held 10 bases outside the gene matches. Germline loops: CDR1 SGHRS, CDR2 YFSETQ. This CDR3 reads CASSQASGSLTEQFF. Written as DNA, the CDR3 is TGCGCCAGCAGCCAAGCTAGCGGGAGCCTTACTGAGCAGTTCTTC.

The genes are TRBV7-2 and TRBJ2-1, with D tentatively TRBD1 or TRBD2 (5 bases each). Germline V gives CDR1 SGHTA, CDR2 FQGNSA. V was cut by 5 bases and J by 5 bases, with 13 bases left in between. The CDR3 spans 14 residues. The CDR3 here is CASSPGTINNEQFF. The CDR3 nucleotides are TGTGCCAGCAGCCCCGGGACGATTAACAATGAGCAGTTCTTC.

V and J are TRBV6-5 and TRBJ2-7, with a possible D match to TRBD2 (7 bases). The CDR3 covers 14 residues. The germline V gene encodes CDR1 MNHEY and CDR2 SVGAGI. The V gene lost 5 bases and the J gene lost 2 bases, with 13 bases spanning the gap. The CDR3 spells CASSPGRGTYEQYF. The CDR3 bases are TGTGCCAGCAGTCCGGGGAGGGGGACCTACGAGCAGTACTTC.

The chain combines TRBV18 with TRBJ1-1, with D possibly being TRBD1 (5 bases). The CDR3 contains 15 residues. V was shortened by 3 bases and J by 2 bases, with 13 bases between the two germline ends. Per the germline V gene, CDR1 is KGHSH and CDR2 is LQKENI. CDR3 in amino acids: CASSPTRDSNTEAFF. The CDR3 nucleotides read TGTGCCAGCTCACCCACCCGGGACTCCAACACTGAAGCTTTCTTT.

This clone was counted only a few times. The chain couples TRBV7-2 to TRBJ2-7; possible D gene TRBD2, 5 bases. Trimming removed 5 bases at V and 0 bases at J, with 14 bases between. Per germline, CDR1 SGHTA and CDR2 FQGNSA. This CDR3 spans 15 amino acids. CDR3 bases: TGTGCCAGCAGCCGGACTTGGCGTTTCTCCTACGAGCAGTACTTC. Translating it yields CASSRTWRFSYEQYF.

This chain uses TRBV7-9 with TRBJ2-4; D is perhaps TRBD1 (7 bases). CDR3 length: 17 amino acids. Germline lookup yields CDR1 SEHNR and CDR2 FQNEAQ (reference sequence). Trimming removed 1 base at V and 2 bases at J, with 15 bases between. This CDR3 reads CASSLGGQGGTKNIQYF. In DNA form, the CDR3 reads TGTGCCAGCAGCTTAGGGGGCCAGGGGGGAACCAAAAACATTCAGTACTTC.

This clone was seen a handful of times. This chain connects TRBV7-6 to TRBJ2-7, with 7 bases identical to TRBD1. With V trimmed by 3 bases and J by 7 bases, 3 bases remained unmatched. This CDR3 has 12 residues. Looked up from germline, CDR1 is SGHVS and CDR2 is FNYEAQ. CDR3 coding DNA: TGTGCCAGCAGCTTCACGGGACAGGAGCAGTACTTC. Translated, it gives CASSFTGQEQYF.

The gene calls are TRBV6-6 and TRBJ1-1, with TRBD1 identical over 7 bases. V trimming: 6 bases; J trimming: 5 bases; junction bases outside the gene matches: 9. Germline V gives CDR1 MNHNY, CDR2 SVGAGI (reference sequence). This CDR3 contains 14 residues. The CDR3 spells CASSSTGDGTEAFF. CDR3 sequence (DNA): TGTGCCAGCAGCTCAACAGGGGACGGGACTGAAGCTTTCTTT.

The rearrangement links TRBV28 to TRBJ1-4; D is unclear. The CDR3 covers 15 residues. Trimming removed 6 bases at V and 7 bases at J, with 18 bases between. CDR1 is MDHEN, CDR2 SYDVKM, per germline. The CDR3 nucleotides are TGTGCCAGCAGCGAGAGTCGAGGGCGGGGTGAAAAACTGTTTTTT. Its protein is CASSESRGRGEKLFF.

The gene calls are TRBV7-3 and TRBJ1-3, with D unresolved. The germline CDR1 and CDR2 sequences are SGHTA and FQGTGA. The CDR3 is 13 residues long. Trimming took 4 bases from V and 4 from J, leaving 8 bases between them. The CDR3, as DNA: TGTGCCAGCAGCTCAAGCGGGGGAAACACCATATATTTT. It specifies CASSSSGGNTIYF.

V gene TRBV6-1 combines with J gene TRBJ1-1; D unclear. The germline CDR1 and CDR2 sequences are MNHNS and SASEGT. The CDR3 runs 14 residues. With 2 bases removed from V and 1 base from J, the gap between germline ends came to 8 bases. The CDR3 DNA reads TGTGCCAGCAGTGAAAGGGCCCCGAACACTGAAGCTTTCTTT. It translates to CASSERAPNTEAFF.

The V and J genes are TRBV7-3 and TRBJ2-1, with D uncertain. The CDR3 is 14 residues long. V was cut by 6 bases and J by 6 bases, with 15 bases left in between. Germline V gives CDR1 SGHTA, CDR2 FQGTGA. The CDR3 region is CASRRLASANEQFF. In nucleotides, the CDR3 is TGTGCCAGCAGGCGACTGGCGTCGGCCAATGAGCAGTTCTTC.

The CDR3 sequence is CATGLGHVDGYTF. As DNA, the CDR3 is TGCGCCACCGGGCTGGGACATGTCGATGGCTACACCTTC. The V gene is TRBV10-1, the J gene TRBJ1-2; the D gene is possibly TRBD1 (6 bases). The V end lost 10 bases, the J end lost 6 bases, and 18 bases lay between the germline ends. The CDR3 loop spans 13 amino acids. From germline, CDR1 is WNHNN and CDR2 SYGVQD (reference sequence).

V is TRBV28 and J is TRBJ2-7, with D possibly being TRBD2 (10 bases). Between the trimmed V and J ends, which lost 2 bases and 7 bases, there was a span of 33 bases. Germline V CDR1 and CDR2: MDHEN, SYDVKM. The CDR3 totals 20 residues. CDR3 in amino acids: CASSLGQGPFRLAGRDEQYF. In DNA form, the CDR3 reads TGTGCCAGCAGTTTAGGACAGGGGCCCTTTCGACTAGCGGGTAGGGATGAGCAGTACTTC.

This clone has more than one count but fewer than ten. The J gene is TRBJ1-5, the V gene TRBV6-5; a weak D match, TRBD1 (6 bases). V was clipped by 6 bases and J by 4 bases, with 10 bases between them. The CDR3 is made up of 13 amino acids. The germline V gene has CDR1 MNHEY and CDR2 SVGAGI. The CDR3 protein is CASSRTGNQPQHF. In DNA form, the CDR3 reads TGTGCCAGCAGCCGAACAGGGAATCAGCCCCAGCATTTT.

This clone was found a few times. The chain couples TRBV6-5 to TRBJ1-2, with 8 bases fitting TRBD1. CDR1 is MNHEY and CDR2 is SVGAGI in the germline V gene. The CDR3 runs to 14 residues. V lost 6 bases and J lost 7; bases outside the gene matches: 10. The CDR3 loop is CASRNQQGGAGYTF. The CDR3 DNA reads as TGTGCCAGCAGAAATCAACAGGGGGGTGCTGGCTACACCTTC.

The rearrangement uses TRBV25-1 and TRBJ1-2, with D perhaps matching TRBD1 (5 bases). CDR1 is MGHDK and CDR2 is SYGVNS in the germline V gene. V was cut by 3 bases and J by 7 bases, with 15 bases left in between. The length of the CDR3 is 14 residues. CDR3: CASSETATLGGYTF. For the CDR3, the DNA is TGTGCCAGCAGTGAGACAGCGACATTGGGTGGCTACACCTTC.

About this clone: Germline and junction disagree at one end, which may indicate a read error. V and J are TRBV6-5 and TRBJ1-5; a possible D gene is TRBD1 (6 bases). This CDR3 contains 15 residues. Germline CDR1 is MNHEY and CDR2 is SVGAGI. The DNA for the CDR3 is TGTGCCAGCAGTTACTCGGTGGGGGCAATTCAGGCCCAGCATTTT. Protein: CASSYSVGAIQAQHF.

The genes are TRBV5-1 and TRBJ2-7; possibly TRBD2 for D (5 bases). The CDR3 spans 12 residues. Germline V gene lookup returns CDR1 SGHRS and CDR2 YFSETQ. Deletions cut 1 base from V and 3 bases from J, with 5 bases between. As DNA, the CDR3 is TGCGCCAGCAGCTTGCGGGGCTACGAGCAGTACTTC. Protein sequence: CASSLRGYEQYF. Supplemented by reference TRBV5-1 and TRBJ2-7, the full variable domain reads KAGVTQTPRYLIKTRGQQVTLSCSPISGHRSVSWYQQTPGQGLQFLFEYFSETQRNKGNFPGRFSGRQFSNSRSEMNVSTLELGDSALYLCASSLRGYEQYFGPGTRLTVT.

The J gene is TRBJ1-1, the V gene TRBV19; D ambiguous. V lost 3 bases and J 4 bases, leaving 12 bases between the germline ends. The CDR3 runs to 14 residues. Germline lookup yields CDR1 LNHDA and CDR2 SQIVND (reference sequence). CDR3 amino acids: CASSMLGRGTEAFF. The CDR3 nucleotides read TGTGCCAGTAGTATGCTCGGCCGGGGCACTGAAGCTTTCTTT.

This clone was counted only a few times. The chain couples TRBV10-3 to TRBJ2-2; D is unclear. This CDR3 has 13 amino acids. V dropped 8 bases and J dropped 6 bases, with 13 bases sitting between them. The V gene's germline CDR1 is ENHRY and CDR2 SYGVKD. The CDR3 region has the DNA TGTGCCATCCAGGAAAGGGAATCCGGGGAGCTGTTTTTT. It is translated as CAIQERESGELFF.

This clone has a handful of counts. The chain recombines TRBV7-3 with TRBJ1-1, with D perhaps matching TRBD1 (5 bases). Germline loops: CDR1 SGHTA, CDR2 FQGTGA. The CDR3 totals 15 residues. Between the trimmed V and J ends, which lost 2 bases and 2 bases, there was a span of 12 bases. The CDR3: CASSLGTNLNTEAFF. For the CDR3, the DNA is TGTGCCAGCAGCTTAGGGACCAACCTCAACACTGAAGCTTTCTTT. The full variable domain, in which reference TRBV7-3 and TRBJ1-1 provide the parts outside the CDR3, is GAGVSQTPSNKVTEKGKYVELRCDPISGHTALYWYRQSLGQGPEFLIYFQGTGAADDSGLPNDRFFAVRPEGSVSTLKIQRTERGDSAVYLCASSLGTNLNTEAFFGQGTRLTVV.

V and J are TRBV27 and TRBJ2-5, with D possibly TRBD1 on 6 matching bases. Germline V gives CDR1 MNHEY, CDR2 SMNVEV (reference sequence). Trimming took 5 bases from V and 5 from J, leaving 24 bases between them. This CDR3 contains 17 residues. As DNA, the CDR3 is TGTGCCAGCAGTCACCTTCTTGGCACAGGGATGGAGGAGACCCAGTACTTC. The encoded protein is CASSHLLGTGMEETQYF.

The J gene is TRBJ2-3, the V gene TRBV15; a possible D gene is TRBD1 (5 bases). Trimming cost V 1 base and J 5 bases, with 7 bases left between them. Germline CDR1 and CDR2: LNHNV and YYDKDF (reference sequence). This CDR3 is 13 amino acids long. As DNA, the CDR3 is TGTGCCACCAGCAGAGGGGGCGGAGATACGCAGTATTTT. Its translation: CATSRGGGDTQYF.

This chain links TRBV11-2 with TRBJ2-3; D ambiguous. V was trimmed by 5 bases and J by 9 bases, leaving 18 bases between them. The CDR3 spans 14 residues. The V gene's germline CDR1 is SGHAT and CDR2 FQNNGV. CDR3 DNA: TGTGCCAGCAGCCCCCCCTCGGGTGGGGTGACGCAGTATTTT. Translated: CASSPPSGGVTQYF.

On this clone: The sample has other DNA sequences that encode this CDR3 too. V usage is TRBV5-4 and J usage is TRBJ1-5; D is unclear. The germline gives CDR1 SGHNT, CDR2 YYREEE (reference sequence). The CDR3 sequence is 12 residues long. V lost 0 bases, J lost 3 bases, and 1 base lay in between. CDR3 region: CASSLDNQPQHF. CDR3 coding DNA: TGTGCCAGCAGCTTGGACAATCAGCCCCAGCATTTT.

CDR3 sequence (DNA): TGTGCCAGTTCCTTAGCGGGAGGGCCTCGGGAGACCCAGTACTTC. Its translation: CASSLAGGPRETQYF. V usage is TRBV19 and J usage is TRBJ2-5, with TRBD2 identical over 11 bases. CDR1 is LNHDA, CDR2 SQIVND, per germline (reference sequence). This CDR3 contains 15 residues. V gave up 8 bases and J gave up 5 bases; unmatched junction bases: 10.

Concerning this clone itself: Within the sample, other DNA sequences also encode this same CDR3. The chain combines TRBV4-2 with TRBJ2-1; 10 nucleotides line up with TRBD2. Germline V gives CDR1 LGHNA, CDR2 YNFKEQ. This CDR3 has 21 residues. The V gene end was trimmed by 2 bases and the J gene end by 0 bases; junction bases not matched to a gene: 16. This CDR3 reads CASSQRGSSGSEVGSYNEQFF. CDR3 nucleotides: TGTGCCAGCAGCCAAAGGGGGTCTAGCGGGAGCGAAGTTGGCTCCTACAATGAGCAGTTCTTC.

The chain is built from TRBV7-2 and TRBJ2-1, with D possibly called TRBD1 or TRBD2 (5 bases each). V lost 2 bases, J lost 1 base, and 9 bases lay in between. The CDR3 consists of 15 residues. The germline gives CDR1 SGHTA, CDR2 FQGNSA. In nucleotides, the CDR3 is TGTGCCAGCAGCTTAACGAGGGGATCCTACAATGAGCAGTTCTTC. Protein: CASSLTRGSYNEQFF.